This TCR beta chain was sequenced in a study of T cell responses to AZD1222 COVID-19 vaccine. About the study: Both about-4-week and about-12-week second-dose recipients were combined. Whole-study findings and limits: Nearly half of unique spike-specific TCRs reportedly avoided B.1.351 and B.1.1.7 mutated regions. In all cases, repertoires were sampled only after the peak T cell response.

This table comes from immunoSEQ multiplex PCR, and its TCRdb copy is limited to in-frame clones, with some not included. The data show about 110,000 clones, around 84% seen once. Turning to this clone: Its target is unknown.

V was clipped by 2 bases and J by 6 bases, with 8 bases between them. This CDR3 region has 13 residues. Per germline, CDR1 MNHNS and CDR2 SASEGT. This clonotype was sampled from an adult in good health. The chain employs TRBV6-1 and TRBJ1-5, with D unresolved. The material sequenced was peripheral blood, taken on day 0 of AZD1222 vaccination. CDR3 in DNA: TGTGCCAGCAGTGAAAATGGAGGTCAGCCCCAGCATTTT. Amino acid sequence: CASSENGGQPQHF.